These 21 T cell receptor beta chains originate from one sample sequenced in a study of blood T cell repertoires in COVID-19. The table came from immunoSEQ multiplex PCR; TCRdb's copy has only in-frame clones and leaves some out. The table lists roughly 280,000 clones, around 87% of them singletons, with over 5% in the top ten. What was sequenced was peripheral blood. The receptors derive from a woman aged 60-70 years with COVID-19, enrolled during active disease.

V usage is TRBV5-1 and J usage is TRBJ1-1; D is ambiguous. V was cut by 1 base and J by 1 base, with 11 bases left in between. Germline V gives CDR1 SGHRS, CDR2 YFSETQ. The CDR3 has 15 residues. The CDR3 sequence: CASSLIAYPNTEAFF. In DNA, the CDR3 is TGCGCCAGCAGCTTGATTGCGTACCCGAACACTGAAGCTTTCTTT.

The chain recombines TRBV18 with TRBJ2-7, with D maybe TRBD1 (6 bases). Germline loops: CDR1 KGHSH, CDR2 LQKENI. This CDR3 has 11 amino acids. V dropped 2 bases and J dropped 7 bases, with 6 bases sitting between them. The CDR3 spells CASSPDREQYF. The CDR3 nucleotides are TGTGCCAGCTCACCAGACAGGGAGCAGTACTTC.

V gene TRBV6-5 combines with J gene TRBJ1-2, with D unclear. The CDR3 extends over 15 amino acids. Germline V gene lookup returns CDR1 MNHEY and CDR2 SVGAGI. The V end was cut by 0 bases, the J end by 2 bases, with 10 bases between. This CDR3 is CASSYSRSGNYGYTF. CDR3 coding DNA: TGTGCCAGCAGTTACTCGAGATCCGGGAACTATGGCTACACCTTC.

The gene calls are TRBV28 and TRBJ1-2; D perhaps matches TRBD1 (5 bases). Germline V gene sequence: CDR1 MDHEN, CDR2 SYDVKM. V was clipped by 7 bases and J by 5 bases, with 11 bases between them. This CDR3 is built from 12 residues. DNA of the CDR3: TGTGCCAGCACCCGACAGTTATATGGCTACACCTTC. Its protein is CASTRQLYGYTF.

J is TRBJ1-5 and V is TRBV2; 10 bases agree with TRBD1. Germline CDR1 is SNHLY and CDR2 is FYNNEI. The length of the CDR3 is 14 residues. After removal of 6 bases from V and 6 bases from J, the junction contained 5 bases not matched to a gene. The CDR3 sequence: CASRGTGERQPQHF. The DNA for the CDR3 is TGTGCCAGCAGGGGGACAGGGGAACGTCAGCCCCAGCATTTT.

The chain couples TRBV7-2 to TRBJ2-7; D call uncertain. Germline values: CDR1 SGHTA, CDR2 FQGNSA. The CDR3 runs to 11 residues. Trimming took 3 bases from V and 3 from J, leaving 3 bases between them. The CDR3 DNA follows: TGTGCCAGCAGCTTCTTCTACGAGCAGTACTTC. Amino acid sequence: CASSFFYEQYF.

The chain carries TRBV7-2 and TRBJ2-4; 16 bases are a match to TRBD2. Trimming removed 4 bases from V and 11 bases from J; junction bases left unmatched: 5. This CDR3 has 15 amino acids. Per the germline V gene, CDR1 is SGHTA and CDR2 is FQGNSA. The CDR3: CASSSDGTSGRVQYF. In nucleotides, the CDR3 is TGTGCCAGCAGCTCCGACGGGACTAGCGGGAGGGTTCAGTACTTC. Supplemented by reference TRBV7-2 and TRBJ2-4, the full variable domain reads GAGVSQSPSNKVTEKGKDVELRCDPISGHTALYWYRQSLGQGLEFLIYFQGNSAPDKSGLPSDRFSAERTGGSVSTLTIQRTQQEDSAVYLCASSSDGTSGRVQYFGAGTRLSVL.

The chain carries TRBV15 and TRBJ2-5; TRBD2 might be the D (5 bases). The CDR3 totals 14 residues. The V gene's germline CDR1 is LNHNV and CDR2 YYDKDF (reference sequence). The V end lost 6 bases, the J end lost 2 bases, and 13 bases lay between the germline ends. The DNA for the CDR3 is TGTGCCACCAGTAAGGGAGACATTCAAGAGACCCAGTACTTC. The encoded protein is CATSKGDIQETQYF.

This chain uses TRBV28 with TRBJ2-1, with 7 bases lining up with TRBD2. The CDR3 has 15 residues. CDR1 is MDHEN, CDR2 SYDVKM, per germline. Unmatched junction bases numbered 12, after V lost 5 bases and J lost 8 bases. The CDR3 region has the DNA TGTGCCAGCAGTCTAATCCGGGACTACTTTGATGAGCAGTTCTTC. It encodes CASSLIRDYFDEQFF.

The rearrangement links TRBV30 to TRBJ1-2; 8 nucleotides match TRBD1. Germline assignment: CDR1 GTSNPN and CDR2 SVGIG (reference sequence). The V gene end was trimmed by 1 base and the J gene end by 8 bases; junction bases not matched to a gene: 9. This CDR3 has 14 amino acids. The DNA for the CDR3 is TGTGCCTGGAGTGCCCGCCGGACAGGGAACGGCTACACCTTC. Residues: CAWSARRTGNGYTF.

This clone was observed a few times. The CDR3 nucleotides read TGCGCCAGCAGCTTGGATGGGACAGGGATCTATGGCTACACCTTC. Encoded protein: CASSLDGTGIYGYTF. The chain recombines TRBV5-1 with TRBJ1-2, with 9 bases fitting TRBD1. The V gene's germline CDR1 is SGHRS and CDR2 YFSETQ. Trimming took 0 bases from V and 4 from J; bases not matched to a gene: 4. This CDR3 spans 15 amino acids.

This chain joins TRBV7-9 and TRBJ2-3; 11 nucleotides match TRBD2. V was clipped by 4 bases and J by 0 bases; unmatched bases: 9. The CDR3 is 18 amino acids. Germline V CDR1 and CDR2: SEHNR, FQNEAQ (reference sequence). In DNA form, the CDR3 reads TGTGCCAGCAGCTCCCGTGGGACTAGCGGTACCAGCACAGATACGCAGTATTTT. Translation gives CASSSRGTSGTSTDTQYF.

The genes are TRBV6-5 and TRBJ2-7; D perhaps matches TRBD1 (6 bases). Looked up from germline, CDR1 is MNHEY and CDR2 is SVGAGI. Trimming left V 0 bases short and J 3 bases short, with 12 bases between. The CDR3 totals 15 residues. CDR3 sequence: CASSYSPDSSYEQYF. The CDR3 nucleotides read TGTGCCAGCAGTTACTCACCGGACAGTAGCTACGAGCAGTACTTC.

V is TRBV10-1 and J is TRBJ2-7; unclear D gene. The CDR3 covers 14 residues. V was trimmed by 0 bases and J by 2 bases, leaving 8 bases between them. Germline V gene sequence: CDR1 WNHNN, CDR2 SYGVQD (reference sequence). The CDR3 reads CASSESWAPYEQYF. In nucleotides, the CDR3 is TGCGCCAGCAGTGAGTCGTGGGCCCCCTACGAGCAGTACTTC.

The V and J genes are TRBV3-1 (or the pseudogene TRBV3-2) and TRBJ1-5, with 7 bases that match TRBD1. Germline assignment: CDR1 LGHDT and CDR2 YNNKEL (reference sequence). Trimming took 4 bases from V and 4 from J; bases not matched to a gene: 4. The CDR3 contains 14 residues. CDR3 bases: TGTGCCAGCAGCCTGGGACAGCTGAATCAGCCCCAGCATTTT. The encoded protein is CASSLGQLNQPQHF.

The chain links TRBV6-1 to TRBJ2-1, with D tentatively TRBD1 (6 bases). CDR3 length: 17 amino acids. The germline CDR1 and CDR2 sequences are MNHNS and SASEGT. V dropped 2 bases and J dropped 4 bases, with 18 bases sitting between them. As DNA, the CDR3 is TGTGCCAGCAGTGAACGGTACAGACAGGTTGGTTACAATGAGCAGTTCTTC. As protein: CASSERYRQVGYNEQFF.

In this sample, this clone turned up a few times. The chain joins TRBV28 to TRBJ1-5; no clear D gene. Germline V gives CDR1 MDHEN, CDR2 SYDVKM. This CDR3 contains 16 residues. With 5 bases removed from V and 6 bases from J, the gap between germline ends came to 20 bases. This CDR3 reads CASSIRRELGFQPQHF. CDR3 sequence (DNA): TGTGCCAGCAGTATCCGGCGGGAGTTAGGTTTTCAGCCCCAGCATTTT.

About this clone itself: Different DNA sequences within this sample yield the same CDR3. The rearrangement joins TRBV7-3 to TRBJ1-5, with unresolved D. The CDR3 runs 13 residues. Germline-derived CDR1 and CDR2 are SGHTA and FQGTGA. V lost 2 bases, J lost 6 bases, and 8 bases lay in between. CDR3 residues: CASSLFPGQPQHF. The CDR3 nucleotides are TGTGCCAGCAGCTTATTCCCGGGTCAGCCCCAGCATTTT.

The chain combines TRBV30 with TRBJ2-7; TRBD1 might be the D (5 bases). Trimming took off 0 bases at V and 7 bases at J, with 22 bases between the two ends. The CDR3 runs to 16 residues. Looked up from germline, CDR1 is GTSNPN and CDR2 is SVGIG (reference sequence). The CDR3 loop reads CAWSVLARAFPGEQYF. Written as DNA, the CDR3 is TGTGCCTGGAGTGTACTTGCCAGGGCCTTTCCCGGGGAGCAGTACTTC.

This chain connects TRBV4-1 to TRBJ2-5, with 11 bases matching TRBD2. CDR3 length: 15 amino acids. V gave up 4 bases and J gave up 2 bases; unmatched junction bases: 3. Germline V gives CDR1 MGHRA, CDR2 YSYEKL. The CDR3 DNA is TGCGCCAGCAGCCGAGGGACTAGCGGACAAGAGACCCAGTACTTC. This translates into CASSRGTSGQETQYF.

The chain links TRBV28 to TRBJ1-2; 8 bases agree with TRBD1. CDR1 is MDHEN and CDR2 is SYDVKM in the germline V gene. The CDR3 contains 12 residues. The trim removed 7 bases at V and 4 bases at J, leaving 2 bases unmatched. The DNA for the CDR3 is TGTGCCAGCACCGACAGGGGCTATGGCTACACCTTC. Amino acids: CASTDRGYGYTF.